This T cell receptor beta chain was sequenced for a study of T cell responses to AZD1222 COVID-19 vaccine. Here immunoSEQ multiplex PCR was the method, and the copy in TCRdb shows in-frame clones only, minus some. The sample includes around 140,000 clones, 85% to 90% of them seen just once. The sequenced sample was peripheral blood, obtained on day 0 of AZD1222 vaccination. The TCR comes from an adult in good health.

DNA for the CDR3: TGTGCCAGCAGCTACACGCACGACAGGGTGAACACTGAAGCTTTCTTT. Protein product: CASSYTHDRVNTEAFF. J is TRBJ1-1 and V is TRBV6-5; 7 bases match TRBD1. This CDR3 contains 16 residues. V dropped 6 bases and J dropped 0; count of bases not matched to a gene: 10. CDR1 and CDR2 (germline): MNHEY, SVGAGI.